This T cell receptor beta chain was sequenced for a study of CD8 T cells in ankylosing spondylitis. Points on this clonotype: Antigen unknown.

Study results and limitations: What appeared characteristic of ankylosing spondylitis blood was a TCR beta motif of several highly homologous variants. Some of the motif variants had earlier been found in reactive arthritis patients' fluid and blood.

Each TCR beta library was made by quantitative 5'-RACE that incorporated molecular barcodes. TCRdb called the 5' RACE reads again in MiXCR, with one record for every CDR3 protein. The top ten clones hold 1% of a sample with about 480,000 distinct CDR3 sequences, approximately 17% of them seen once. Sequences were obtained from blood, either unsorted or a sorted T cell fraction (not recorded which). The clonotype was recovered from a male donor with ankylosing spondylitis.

The CDR3 nucleotides are TGTGCCTGGAGTTACGTGGGGGGCACCGGGGAGCTGTTTTTT. It yields the protein CAWSYVGGTGELFF. This chain joins TRBV30 and TRBJ2-2; perhaps TRBD2 as D (6 bases). The V gene's germline CDR1 is GTSNPN and CDR2 SVGIG (reference sequence). The length of the CDR3 is 14 residues. Trimming shortened V by 2 bases and J by 4 bases, and 11 bases separated the two germline ends. Supplemented by reference TRBV30 and TRBJ2-2, the full variable domain reads SQTIHQWPATLVQPVGSPLSLECTVEGTSNPNLYWYRQAAGRGLQLLFYSVGIGQISSEVPQNLSASRPQDRQFILSSKKLLLSDSGFYLCAWSYVGGTGELFFGEGSRLTVL.